The 21 T cell receptor beta chains below come from one sample, sequenced in a study of identical twins. TCRdb recomputed calls from the 5' RACE reads with MiXCR, one row per CDR3 protein. The sample consists of approximately 690,000 distinct CDR3 sequences, around 6% of them appearing once. Sequencing used naive T cells sorted from blood. The source of these receptors is a man younger than 35 in good health.

The chain joins TRBV12-3 or TRBV12-4 to TRBJ2-3; tentative D call: TRBD1 (7 bases). CDR3 length equals 14 residues. Trimming cost V 3 bases and J 5 bases, with 12 bases left between them. The CDR3 sequence is CASSFRGRIDTQYF. The CDR3, as DNA: TGTGCCAGCAGTTTCAGGGGGAGGATAGATACGCAGTATTTT.

Ten or more counts support this clonotype. The gene calls are TRBV12-3 or TRBV12-4 and TRBJ1-3; a possible D gene is TRBD1 (6 bases). Trimming cost V 3 bases and J 2 bases, with 11 bases left between them. CDR3 length equals 15 residues. CDR3 nucleotides: TGTGCCAGCAGTTTTTCGGGACACGCTGGAAACACCATATATTTT. Protein sequence: CASSFSGHAGNTIYF.

The CDR3 region is CASSRDTASYEQYF. CDR3 DNA sequence: TGTGCCAGCAGCCGGGACACGGCCTCCTACGAGCAGTACTTC. This chain links TRBV6-1 with TRBJ2-7; a possible D gene is TRBD1 (6 bases). Germline assignment: CDR1 MNHNS and CDR2 SASEGT. Trimming removed 6 bases at V and 0 bases at J, with 12 bases between. The CDR3 loop spans 14 amino acids.

This clonotype was detected only once. The chain employs TRBV4-1 and TRBJ2-1; 10 nucleotides line up with TRBD2. With V trimmed by 3 bases and J by 6 bases, 5 bases remained unmatched. The CDR3 runs to 15 residues. Looked up from germline, CDR1 is MGHRA and CDR2 is YSYEKL. The DNA of the CDR3 is TGCGCCAGCAGCCACCTAGCGGGAGTTGTCAATGAGCAGTTCTTC. Translating it yields CASSHLAGVVNEQFF.

This clonotype has just a few counts. The chain uses TRBV6-2 or TRBV6-3 and TRBJ1-1, with 11 bases that match TRBD1. Trimming removed 4 bases from V and 0 bases from J; junction bases left unmatched: 10. Germline V gives CDR1 MNHEY, CDR2 SVGEGT. This CDR3 contains 18 residues. The CDR3 sequence: CASSWHRDRGLMNTEAFF. The CDR3 DNA follows: TGTGCCAGCAGTTGGCACCGGGACAGGGGGTTGATGAACACTGAAGCTTTCTTT.

This chain connects TRBV14 to TRBJ2-3; maybe TRBD1 (5 bases). The CDR3 spans 16 residues. The V and J ends lost 2 bases and 0 bases respectively, with 12 bases between them. Per germline, CDR1 SGHDN and CDR2 FVKESK. In nucleotides, the CDR3 is TGTGCCAGCAGCCAATCCCCCAGGGTCAGCACAGATACGCAGTATTTT. It specifies CASSQSPRVSTDTQYF.

This clonotype was recorded many times. The chain is built from TRBV4-3 and TRBJ1-2, with 12 bases matching TRBD1. The CDR3 spans 16 residues. The junction had 14 bases not matched to a gene; V was cut back by 7 bases and J by 8 bases. Germline V gene lookup returns CDR1 LGHNA and CDR2 YSLEER. The CDR3 protein is CASNKIGGQGAPGYTF. The DNA for the CDR3 is TGCGCCAGCAACAAGATTGGGGGACAGGGGGCGCCAGGCTACACCTTC.

The rearrangement uses TRBV30 and TRBJ1-2, with D uncertain. The CDR3 is 14 amino acids. Germline V gene data show CDR1 as GTSNPN and CDR2 as SVGIG (reference sequence). The V gene lost 5 bases and the J gene lost 4 bases, with 17 bases spanning the gap. The CDR3 DNA reads TGTGCCTGGGCCACGACTCGAGACACCTATGGCTACACCTTC. Its protein product is CAWATTRDTYGYTF.

The chain uses TRBV28 and TRBJ2-7, with D tentatively TRBD1 (5 bases). This CDR3 has 14 amino acids. V gave up 5 bases and J gave up 6 bases, with 17 bases separating them. Germline loops: CDR1 MDHEN, CDR2 SYDVKM. The CDR3 nucleotides are TGTGCCAGCAGTGTTATGGGGCCTGGTATCGAGCAGTACTTC. It specifies CASSVMGPGIEQYF.

This clonotype has ten or more counts. This chain uses TRBV4-2 with TRBJ2-1, with 8 bases matching TRBD2. Per the germline V gene, CDR1 is LGHNA and CDR2 is YNFKEQ. The CDR3 covers 16 residues. The trim removed 0 bases at V and 1 base at J, leaving 2 bases unmatched. The CDR3 sequence is CASSQEGTSSYNEQFF. DNA for the CDR3: TGTGCCAGCAGCCAAGAAGGGACTAGTTCCTACAATGAGCAGTTCTTC.

This clonotype was seen repeatedly, ten times or more. The chain recombines TRBV5-5 with TRBJ1-1; D remains unclear. The V gene lost 1 base and the J gene lost 5 bases, with 15 bases spanning the gap. This CDR3 region has 15 residues. Germline lookup yields CDR1 SGHKS and CDR2 YYEKEE (reference sequence). The CDR3, as DNA: TGTGCCAGCAGCTTGTCTGGTGTTTCGGTAACTGAAGCTTTCTTT. Translated: CASSLSGVSVTEAFF.

In this sample, this clonotype turned up a few times. V gene TRBV11-2 combines with J gene TRBJ2-3, with 10 bases lining up with TRBD2. The V gene end was trimmed by 2 bases and the J gene end by 6 bases; junction bases not matched to a gene: 17. The CDR3 runs to 19 residues. In germline, CDR1 is SGHAT, CDR2 FQNNGV. The CDR3, as DNA: TGTGCCAGCAGCTTAACTAGGCTAGCGGGAGCAGGTGACGCTGATACGCAGTATTTT. It yields the protein CASSLTRLAGAGDADTQYF. The whole variable domain, filled in from reference TRBV11-2 and TRBJ2-3, reads EAGVAQSPRYKIIEKRQSVAFWCNPISGHATLYWYQQILGQGPKLLIQFQNNGVVDDSQLPKDRFSAERLKGVDSTLKIQPAKLEDSAVYLCASSLTRLAGAGDADTQYFGPGTRLTVL.

There are many counts of this clonotype. The rearrangement joins TRBV29-1 to TRBJ2-1; 7 nucleotides match TRBD2. Trimming removed 4 bases from V and 6 bases from J; junction bases left unmatched: 6. Per the germline V gene, CDR1 is SQVTM and CDR2 is ANQGSEA. The CDR3 covers 13 residues. This CDR3 reads CSVGLAVLNEQFF. In nucleotides, the CDR3 is TGCAGCGTTGGCCTAGCGGTCCTCAATGAGCAGTTCTTC.

This clonotype has more than one count but fewer than ten. V usage is TRBV7-2 and J usage is TRBJ1-1; a possible D gene is TRBD1 (6 bases). Trimming removed 5 bases from V and 7 bases from J, with 14 bases in between. This CDR3 has 13 residues. Germline V gene sequence: CDR1 SGHTA, CDR2 FQGNSA. The CDR3 loop reads CASSTSRDIEAFF. The CDR3, as DNA: TGTGCCAGCAGCACAAGTAGGGACATTGAAGCTTTCTTT.

This clonotype occurred a few times. CDR3 DNA sequence: TGCAGTGCTAGAAGGCCAGGTGGGCCCTACGAGCAGTACTTC. It codes for CSARRPGGPYEQYF. The J gene is TRBJ2-7, the V gene TRBV20-1; D remains ambiguous. Germline V lookup: CDR1 DFQATT, CDR2 SNEGSKA (reference sequence). Trimming took off 2 bases at V and 2 bases at J, with 13 bases between the two ends. This CDR3 is built from 14 residues.

This clonotype appeared many times. The rearrangement joins TRBV10-3 to TRBJ2-1; the match to TRBD2 covers 7 bases. The germline gives CDR1 ENHRY, CDR2 SYGVKD. J gave up 8 bases and V 0 bases, and 4 bases lay outside the gene matches. The CDR3 consists of 14 residues. The CDR3 DNA sequence: TGTGCCATCAGTGAGTCGCGGGGGAATGATGAGCAGTTCTTC. It translates to CAISESRGNDEQFF.

The chain has TRBV6-2 or TRBV6-3 and TRBJ1-1; D uncertain. This CDR3 is built from 13 residues. Trimming removed 7 bases from V and 3 bases from J, with 12 bases in between. Germline V gives CDR1 MNHEY, CDR2 SVGEGT. CDR3 protein: CASTFGRDTEAFF. The CDR3 region has the DNA TGTGCCAGCACCTTCGGGCGGGACACTGAAGCTTTCTTT.

Only a few counts were recorded for this clonotype. J is TRBJ2-3 and V is TRBV7-9; tentative D call: TRBD1 (6 bases). Germline CDR1 SEHNR, CDR2 FQNEAQ (reference sequence). This CDR3 contains 14 residues. The V end was cut by 10 bases, the J end by 6 bases, with 20 bases between. CDR3 in amino acids: CATQGPNVADTQYF. DNA of the CDR3: TGTGCCACACAGGGCCCAAACGTTGCGGATACGCAGTATTTT.

This clonotype occurred many times. The V and J genes are TRBV27 and TRBJ1-4; TRBD1 agrees at 8 bases. Germline CDR1 and CDR2: MNHEY and SMNVEV (reference sequence). The CDR3 has 13 residues. V lost 7 bases and J lost 8; bases outside the gene matches: 6. CDR3 coding DNA: TGTGCCAGCACTGACAGGGGCGAAGAAAAACTGTTTTTT. Encoded protein: CASTDRGEEKLFF.

In this sample, this clonotype turned up many times. The V call is TRBV5-1, the J call TRBJ2-1, with D tentatively TRBD1 or TRBD2 (5 bases each). Germline CDR1 SGHRS, CDR2 YFSETQ. Trimming cost V 2 bases and J 12 bases, with 9 bases left between them. The CDR3 contains 11 residues. The CDR3 protein is CASSLDSGQFF. CDR3 nucleotide sequence: TGCGCCAGCAGCTTAGACAGCGGGCAGTTCTTC.

As for this clonotype: This may stem from a read error, because a much larger clone lies one nucleotide away. This chain joins TRBV28 and TRBJ2-1; either TRBD1 or TRBD2 may fit D (5 bases each). CDR1 and CDR2 from the germline V gene are MDHEN and SYDVKM. V was cut by 9 bases and J by 11 bases, with 23 bases left in between. The CDR3 loop spans 14 amino acids. CDR3 loop: CASKIKPGRDKQFF. Written as DNA, the CDR3 is TGTGCCAGTAAAATAAAGCCGGGACGTGATAAGCAGTTCTTC.